Listed here are 18 T cell receptor beta chains from one sample, sequenced in a study of post-analysis software for immune sequencing data. The TCR beta cDNA libraries carried unique molecular identifiers. TCRdb re-analysed the PCR reads in MiXCR, keeping a single row per CDR3 protein. The sample contains 150,000 to 200,000 distinct CDR3 sequences, approximately 31% of which appear only once. Overall study findings and caveats: Roughly 5 TRBV segments, including TRBV5-6, TRBV5-1 and TRBV20-1, were more frequent in patients than controls.

These receptors' targets are unknown. The source material was blood. These receptors came from a girl aged 5-17 years with multiple sclerosis.

The rearrangement uses TRBV4-1 and TRBJ2-1; 12 bases match TRBD1. The CDR3 extends over 23 amino acids. The ends lost 4 bases at V and 2 bases at J; junction bases unmatched: 24. Germline V gene lookup returns CDR1 MGHRA and CDR2 YSYEKL. The CDR3, as DNA: TGCGCCAGCAGCCGAACGATAATGGATCCGGGACAGGGGGCCAAAATTGCCTACAATGAGCAGTTCTTC. Its protein product is CASSRTIMDPGQGAKIAYNEQFF.

This clonotype was detected many times. This chain uses TRBV20-1 with TRBJ2-1; TRBD2 matches at 7 bases. Germline assignment: CDR1 DFQATT and CDR2 SNEGSKA (reference sequence). V lost 4 bases to trimming and J lost 3 bases; unmatched junction nucleotides: 12. The CDR3 is made up of 16 amino acids. This CDR3 is CSATVPKLAVYNEQFF. DNA of the CDR3: TGCAGTGCTACGGTCCCTAAGCTAGCGGTCTACAATGAGCAGTTCTTC.

This clonotype was detected many times. The chain links TRBV27 to TRBJ2-3; 7 bases line up with TRBD2. The V and J ends lost 2 bases and 1 base, in that order; junction bases with no gene match: 6. Germline CDR1 and CDR2: MNHEY and SMNVEV (reference sequence). CDR3 length: 16 residues. CDR3 region: CASSLMPGGGTDTQYF. Written as DNA, the CDR3 is TGTGCCAGCAGTTTAATGCCGGGAGGCGGCACAGATACGCAGTATTTT.

Comment on this clonotype: A read error may explain this, as a much larger clone is one base away. The genes are TRBV7-2 and TRBJ2-5, with TRBD2 matching 7 bases. The DNA end is more similar to TRBJ2-7, so the J call may be wrong. The CDR3 covers 15 residues. Per the germline V gene, CDR1 is SGHTA and CDR2 is FQGNSA. The CDR3 here is CVSSYGWTRVDEQYF. CDR3 in DNA: TGTGTCAGCAGCTACGGATGGACTAGAGTCGACGAGCAGTACTTC.

This clonotype occurred many times. The CDR3 bases are TGTGCCAGCAGCCAGGAAATTAGGGGAGGGACCCAGTACTTC. It is translated as CASSQEIRGGTQYF. This chain uses TRBV4-2 with TRBJ2-5; TRBD2 might be the D (6 bases). The V end lost 3 bases, the J end lost 7 bases, and 15 bases lay between the germline ends. This CDR3 is 14 amino acids long. Germline V lookup: CDR1 LGHNA, CDR2 YNFKEQ.

A few counts support this clonotype. The V and J genes are TRBV7-9 and TRBJ2-1; tentatively, D is TRBD2 (5 bases). The V gene's germline CDR1 is SEHNR and CDR2 FQNEAQ (reference sequence). The V end was cut by 5 bases, the J end by 9 bases, with 23 bases between. The CDR3 covers 16 residues. This CDR3 is CASSPREGAENVEQFF. The CDR3, as DNA: TGTGCCAGCAGCCCCCGCGAGGGAGCGGAGAATGTTGAGCAGTTCTTC.

On this clonotype itself: Given a much more abundant clone one base away, this may be a read error. The chain recombines TRBV28 with TRBJ2-7; D gene ambiguous. The germline CDR1 and CDR2 sequences are MDHEN and SYDVKM. This CDR3 has 12 residues. Trimming pared 10 bases from V and 2 bases from J, leaving 12 bases between. CDR3 coding DNA: TGTGCCAACCGAAAGAGCACCTACGAGCAGTACTTC. Protein product: CANRKSTYEQYF.

This clonotype was detected only once. A much more abundant neighbour one base away suggests this may be a read error. This chain connects TRBV9 to TRBJ2-5; TRBD1 matches 7 bases. CDR1 SGDLS and CDR2 YYNGEE come from the germline V gene. The CDR3 has 14 amino acids. With V trimmed by 3 bases and J by 11 bases, 13 bases remained unmatched. CDR3 amino acids: CASSAETGRVEQYF. The CDR3 DNA sequence: TGTGCCAGCAGCGCGGAGACAGGGCGGGTTGAGCAGTACTTC.

This clonotype was counted between two and nine times. This rearrangement joins TRBV21-1 to TRBJ2-5; TRBD2, the table's D call, lacks a check against the DNA. TRBV21-1 is termed a pseudogene. The CDR3 covers 15 residues. The CDR3 sequence: CASSKAHLRLADQYF. The CDR3, as DNA: TGTGCCAGCAGCAAAGCTCACTTAAGACTAGCGGATCAGTACTTC.

The table lists this clonotype with many counts. This chain joins TRBV20-1 and TRBJ2-5, with TRBD2 matching over 7 bases. CDR1 and CDR2 from the germline V gene are DFQATT and SNEGSKA (reference sequence). The CDR3 is 16 residues long. With V trimmed by 5 bases and J by 1 base, 13 bases remained unmatched. This chain's CDR3 is CSAPTQGGPSQETQYF. In DNA, the CDR3 is TGCAGTGCTCCGACTCAGGGAGGGCCCAGCCAAGAGACCCAGTACTTC.

Many counts were recorded for this clonotype. The chain recombines TRBV2 with TRBJ1-5; D possibly corresponds to TRBD1 (5 bases). Between the trimmed V and J ends, which lost 7 bases and 2 bases, there was a span of 9 bases. The CDR3 sequence is 13 residues long. CDR1 is SNHLY and CDR2 is FYNNEI in the germline V gene. CDR3: CASKRGRNQPQHF. DNA of the CDR3: TGTGCCAGCAAGAGGGGCCGCAATCAGCCCCAGCATTTT.

The V and J genes are TRBV27 and TRBJ2-7; 7 bases align to TRBD1. CDR1 is MNHEY, CDR2 SMNVEV, per germline (reference sequence). V gave up 6 bases and J gave up 3 bases; unmatched junction bases: 8. The CDR3 runs to 14 residues. The CDR3 DNA sequence: TGTGCCAGCAGGGAGACAGGGTTCTACTACGAGCAGTACTTC. Residues: CASRETGFYYEQYF.

This clonotype has only a few counts. This sequence joins TRBV6-2 or TRBV6-3 and TRBJ2-1, with TRBD2 matching over 7 bases. V lost 5 bases, J lost 9 bases, and 16 bases stayed unmatched. Germline V lookup: CDR1 MNHEY, CDR2 SVGEGT. The CDR3 loop spans 16 amino acids. This CDR3 is CASSTARGRAPGEQFF. CDR3 in DNA: TGTGCCAGCAGTACAGCACGGGGGAGGGCCCCGGGTGAGCAGTTCTTC.

This clonotype came up a few times. The V call is TRBV3-1, the J call TRBJ2-1; D is perhaps TRBD1 or TRBD2 (6 bases each). Germline assignment: CDR1 LGHDT and CDR2 YNNKEL (reference sequence). V was clipped by 3 bases and J by 2 bases, with 8 bases between them. This CDR3 is 14 amino acids long. Here the CDR3 reads CASSQRDTYNEQFF. The CDR3, as DNA: TGTGCCAGCAGCCAGCGGGACACCTACAATGAGCAGTTCTTC.

The table lists this clonotype with a few counts. The chain employs TRBV11-3 and TRBJ2-1, with TRBD2 matching over 9 bases. The ends lost 1 base at V and 8 bases at J; junction bases unmatched: 9. Germline values: CDR1 SGHNT, CDR2 YENEEA. The CDR3 extends over 16 amino acids. The CDR3 here is CASSLVGGRATDEQFF. The CDR3 DNA is TGTGCCAGCAGCTTAGTCGGCGGGAGGGCCACAGATGAGCAGTTCTTC.

This clonotype has ten or more counts. The rearrangement uses TRBV6-1 and TRBJ2-3, with D unresolved. The CDR3 covers 14 residues. Trimming pared 4 bases from V and 0 bases from J, leaving 8 bases between. Germline assignment: CDR1 MNHNS and CDR2 SASEGT. CDR3 in amino acids: CASSVSPSTDTQYF. The CDR3 DNA follows: TGTGCCAGCAGTGTTTCCCCGAGCACAGATACGCAGTATTTT.

At least ten counts were recorded for this clonotype. The rearrangement uses TRBV9 and TRBJ2-1, with D perhaps matching TRBD2 (6 bases). The CDR3 contains 14 residues. Germline V gene data show CDR1 as SGDLS and CDR2 as YYNGEE. Trimming stripped 3 bases from V and 8 bases from J, with 15 bases between. The CDR3 is CASSAGSGFHEQFF. The CDR3 DNA follows: TGTGCCAGCAGCGCCGGCAGCGGGTTCCATGAGCAGTTCTTC.

About this clonotype: A much larger clonotype is one base distant, so this may be a read error. This rearrangement joins TRBV11-2 to TRBJ2-5, with D tentatively TRBD2 (6 bases). CDR1 and CDR2 (germline): SGHAT, FQNNGV. There are 14 residues in the CDR3. CDR3 coding DNA: TGTGCCAGCAGCTCGGGAGTCCTCCAAGAGGCCCAGTACTTC. Its translation: CASSSGVLQEAQYF.